This entry lists 29 T cell receptor beta chains sequenced from one sample in a study of blood T cells in healthy people across ages. A second PCR of 7 to 11 cycles used a sample-barcoded 5' primer and a J-beta primer mix. TCRdb fed the 5' RACE reads into MiXCR, producing one record per CDR3 protein. The sample includes 800,000 to 950,000 distinct CDR3 sequences, approximately 32% seen only once; the top ten take about a tenth. The same data also contributed to another study, on T cells of mothers and their children.

The sequencing sample was made of blood. These receptors were taken from a woman aged 40 to 50 in good health.

The chain carries TRBV9 and TRBJ1-5, with D possibly being TRBD1 (6 bases). Trimming shortened V by 4 bases and J by 4 bases, and 15 bases separated the two germline ends. The germline V gene encodes CDR1 SGDLS and CDR2 YYNGEE. This CDR3 contains 15 residues. Written as DNA, the CDR3 is TGTGCCAGCAGCTCAGGACAGTTCAGGAATCAGCCCCAGCATTTT. Translating gives CASSSGQFRNQPQHF.

The chain links TRBV3-1 to TRBJ1-4, with TRBD1 identical over 7 bases. Trimming removed 2 bases from V and 3 bases from J; junction bases left unmatched: 12. CDR1 LGHDT and CDR2 YNNKEL come from the germline V gene (reference sequence). The CDR3 covers 18 residues. For the CDR3, the DNA is TGTGCCAGCAGCCAACTTAAACACAGACAGGGACCTAATGAAAAACTGTTTTTT. Translation gives CASSQLKHRQGPNEKLFF.

The V call is TRBV12-3 or TRBV12-4, the J call TRBJ1-2; D remains unclear. The CDR3 length is 13 residues. Trimming took 3 bases from V and 4 from J, leaving 9 bases between them. This CDR3 is CASSLTSFYGYTF. As DNA, the CDR3 is TGTGCCAGCAGTTTGACGAGTTTCTATGGCTACACCTTC.

This clonotype was detected ten times or more. The chain is built from TRBV27 and TRBJ2-5; 10 nucleotides line up with TRBD2. The germline V gene encodes CDR1 MNHEY and CDR2 SMNVEV (reference sequence). This CDR3 region has 14 residues. J was trimmed by 5 bases and V by 6 bases; bases with no gene match: 6. CDR3 bases: TGTGCCAGCAGCAAACTAGCGGGGAGGGAGACCCAGTACTTC. Its translation: CASSKLAGRETQYF.

The chain employs TRBV20-1 and TRBJ2-5; 8 bases fit TRBD1. The J call is in doubt because the DNA end fits TRBJ2-7 better. Germline V CDR1 and CDR2: DFQATT, SNEGSKA (reference sequence). The CDR3 extends over 14 amino acids. CDR3 nucleotides: TGCAGTGCTAGACCCCCCGGGACAGGAGCCGAGCAGTACTTC. Encoded protein: CSARPPGTGAEQYF.

Only a few counts were recorded for this clonotype. The V call is TRBV24-1, the J call TRBJ2-1, with D tentatively TRBD1 (5 bases). The CDR3 length is 16 residues. V was trimmed by 0 bases and J by 2 bases, leaving 10 bases between them. Germline values: CDR1 KGHDR, CDR2 SFDVKD. The CDR3 sequence is CATSDLSTGTYNEQFF. CDR3 nucleotides: TGTGCCACCAGTGATTTGTCAACAGGTACCTACAATGAGCAGTTCTTC.

The chain combines TRBV19 with TRBJ1-2; 7 bases agree with TRBD1. From germline, CDR1 is LNHDA and CDR2 SQIVND (reference sequence). V lost 6 bases, J lost 4 bases, and 8 bases stayed unmatched. The CDR3 extends over 14 amino acids. Here the CDR3 DNA reads TGTGCCAGTAGGCTTACAGGGGATCTCTATGGCTACACCTTC. It yields the protein CASRLTGDLYGYTF.

In nucleotides, the CDR3 is TGTGCCAGCACCCCCACGAGGCCGAGCACCTACAATGAGCAGTTCTTC. Protein product: CASTPTRPSTYNEQFF. The chain joins TRBV2 to TRBJ2-1; D ambiguous. The V gene lost 7 bases and the J gene lost 2 bases, with 18 bases spanning the gap. The CDR3 contains 16 residues. CDR1 is SNHLY, CDR2 FYNNEI, per germline.

The V gene is TRBV5-1, the J gene TRBJ2-5; D gene ambiguous. CDR3 length equals 15 residues. CDR1 SGHRS and CDR2 YFSETQ come from the germline V gene. V was pared by 1 base and J by 0 bases, with 10 bases between. DNA for the CDR3: TGCGCCAGCAGCTTGATCGGACGGAACCAAGAGACCCAGTACTTC. Protein sequence: CASSLIGRNQETQYF. The full variable domain, with the rest looked up from reference TRBV5-1 and TRBJ2-5, is KAGVTQTPRYLIKTRGQQVTLSCSPISGHRSVSWYQQTPGQGLQFLFEYFSETQRNKGNFPGRFSGRQFSNSRSEMNVSTLELGDSALYLCASSLIGRNQETQYFGPGTRLLVL.

About this clonotype itself: Sequence at one end of the junction differs from germline and may be a read error. The chain couples TRBV14 to TRBJ1-2; TRBD1 matches 7 bases. The CDR3 loop spans 16 amino acids. Germline V lookup: CDR1 SGHDN, CDR2 FVKESK. DNA for the CDR3: TGTGCCAGCGGCCAAGATCGAGGGGGCAGGAGCTATGGCTACACCTTC. Its translation is CASGQDRGGRSYGYTF.

This clonotype came up a few times. The V call is TRBV7-8, the J call TRBJ2-4, with 8 bases that match TRBD1. This CDR3 has 17 amino acids. Germline loops: CDR1 SGHVS, CDR2 FQNEAQ. J lost 2 bases, V lost 4 bases, and 10 bases had no gene match. The DNA for the CDR3 is TGTGCCAGCAGCTCTAGGGGACAGGAGGTGACCAAAAACATTCAGTACTTC. Encoded protein: CASSSRGQEVTKNIQYF.

The chain uses TRBV6-4 and TRBJ1-6; the D is unclear. Germline values: CDR1 MRHNA, CDR2 SNTAGT. CDR3 length equals 15 residues. The V gene lost 6 bases and the J gene lost 0 bases, with 9 bases spanning the gap. DNA for the CDR3: TGTGCCAGCAGAACAGAGAGCTCCTATAATTCACCCCTCCACTTT. It specifies CASRTESSYNSPLHF.

The genes are TRBV13 and TRBJ2-1, with 7 nucleotides matching TRBD1. The CDR3 spans 12 residues. The J segment lost 9 bases and the V segment lost 4 bases, leaving 3 bases of the junction unmatched. Germline V gives CDR1 PRHDT, CDR2 FYEKMQ (reference sequence). DNA for the CDR3: TGTGCCAGCAGCTCAGGGGGAAGTGAGCAGTTCTTC. Its protein is CASSSGGSEQFF. The variable domain in full, completed from reference TRBV13 and TRBJ2-1, reads AAGVIQSPRHLIKEKRETATLKCYPIPRHDTVYWYQQGPGQDPQFLISFYEKMQSDKGSIPDRFSAQQFSDYHSELNMSSLELGDSALYFCASSSGGSEQFFGPGTRLTVL.

The V gene is TRBV12-3 or TRBV12-4, the J gene TRBJ2-3, with unresolved D. The CDR3 length is 14 residues. Trimming removed 1 base from V and 6 bases from J, with 11 bases in between. This CDR3 is CASSLGPGVDTQYF. CDR3 coding DNA: TGTGCCAGCAGTTTAGGTCCCGGCGTCGATACGCAGTATTTT.

This clonotype came up many times. The chain combines TRBV20-1 with TRBJ2-7; 10 bases match TRBD2. This CDR3 has 13 amino acids. Germline values: CDR1 DFQATT, CDR2 SNEGSKA (reference sequence). The chain's CDR3 is CRPSGGSSYEQYF. CDR3 coding DNA: TGCAGGCCTAGCGGGGGCTCCTCCTACGAGCAGTACTTC.

This clonotype showed up many times. This chain uses TRBV20-1 with TRBJ1-5; tentative D call: TRBD1 (5 bases). CDR1 and CDR2 (germline): DFQATT, SNEGSKA (reference sequence). Trimming shortened V by 5 bases and J by 4 bases, and 21 bases separated the two germline ends. The CDR3 is 16 amino acids. The CDR3 DNA is TGCAGTGCTGTTCACTTCAGGGCGGTCAGGAATCAGCCCCAGCATTTT. It translates to CSAVHFRAVRNQPQHF.

The chain is built from TRBV12-3 or TRBV12-4 and TRBJ1-1, with D unresolved. V lost 2 bases, J lost 5 bases, and 15 bases lay in between. CDR3 length: 15 residues. The CDR3 DNA follows: TGTGCCAGCAGTTTAATTTCGGGGAAGCGGACTGAAGCTTTCTTT. This encodes CASSLISGKRTEAFF.

This clonotype was seen more than once but under ten times. This sequence joins TRBV28 and TRBJ1-2; no definite D call. V was trimmed by 1 base and J by 7 bases, leaving 13 bases between them. CDR3 length: 14 amino acids. Germline lookup yields CDR1 MDHEN and CDR2 SYDVKM. CDR3 in amino acids: CASSLLPGWGGYTF. CDR3 in DNA: TGTGCCAGCAGTTTATTGCCAGGATGGGGTGGCTACACCTTC.

This clonotype was picked up a small number of times. A clone one base away is much larger, so this may be a read error. CDR3 nucleotide sequence: TGTGCCAGCAGGGCGGGACGGACTAACTATGGCTACACCTTC. It encodes CASRAGRTNYGYTF. The rearrangement uses TRBV2 and TRBJ1-2; TRBD1 might be the D (5 bases). CDR1 is SNHLY, CDR2 FYNNEI, per germline. V shed 6 bases and J shed 0 bases, with 11 bases lying between them. The CDR3 covers 14 residues.

The chain recombines TRBV7-2 with TRBJ2-1; possible D gene TRBD2, 6 bases. CDR1 and CDR2 (germline): SGHTA, FQGNSA. This CDR3 contains 15 residues. The V gene lost 5 bases and the J gene lost 3 bases, with 14 bases spanning the gap. The CDR3 region has the DNA TGTGCCAGCAGCGAATTTGCGGGGTTCTACAATGAGCAGTTCTTC. This codes for CASSEFAGFYNEQFF.

This clonotype was seen repeatedly, ten times or more. The chain uses TRBV29-1 and TRBJ2-7, with D maybe TRBD1 (6 bases). The CDR3 runs to 14 residues. Per the germline V gene, CDR1 is SQVTM and CDR2 is ANQGSEA. V gave up 6 bases and J gave up 1 base, with 16 bases separating them. The CDR3 loop reads CSVETGPFSYEQYF. The CDR3 DNA reads TGCAGCGTCGAGACAGGCCCCTTTTCCTACGAGCAGTACTTC.

This clonotype appeared a few times. The chain employs TRBV7-6 and TRBJ1-1, with unresolved D. Germline values: CDR1 SGHVS, CDR2 FNYEAQ. Trimming took off 2 bases at V and 6 bases at J, with 10 bases between the two ends. The CDR3 runs to 13 residues. The DNA of the CDR3 is TGTGCCAGCAGCTTAATGCCCGCCTCTGAAGCTTTCTTT. This translates into CASSLMPASEAFF.

There are many counts of this clonotype. This chain uses TRBV12-3 or TRBV12-4 with TRBJ1-6, with 8 bases lining up with TRBD1. There are 14 residues in the CDR3. J gave up 10 bases and V 5 bases, and 7 bases lay outside the gene matches. DNA for the CDR3: TGTGCCAGCAGTCGGACAGGGTCCGGGTCACCCCTCCACTTT. Amino acids: CASSRTGSGSPLHF.

In this sample, this clonotype turned up a few times. A much larger clone differs from this one at a single base, so this may be a read error. The V call is TRBV10-3, the J call TRBJ1-2, with D maybe TRBD1 (6 bases). V gave up 4 bases and J gave up 4 bases, with 16 bases separating them. The CDR3 runs 15 residues. CDR1 is ENHRY and CDR2 is SYGVKD in the germline V gene. The DNA of the CDR3 is TGTGCCATCAGTGGGTTGCAGGGGACCATCTATGGCTACACCTTC. It encodes CAISGLQGTIYGYTF.

This sequence joins TRBV3-1 and TRBJ2-1; D call uncertain. The DNA end lines up better with TRBJ2-7; the J call may be wrong. This CDR3 has 17 amino acids. The germline V gene has CDR1 LGHDT and CDR2 YNNKEL (reference sequence). CDR3 sequence reads: CASSHGEPRTRYNEQYF. CDR3 coding DNA: TGTGCCAGCAGCCACGGAGAGCCACGGACGCGATACAATGAGCAGTACTTC.

This clonotype was recorded once. The V and J genes are TRBV4-3 and TRBJ1-1; D unclear. CDR1 is LGHNA, CDR2 YSLEER, per germline. The CDR3 sequence is 16 residues long. V lost 0 bases, J lost 2 bases, and 13 bases lay in between. DNA for the CDR3: TGCGCCAGCAGCCAAGATTTAGCGGCGAGCAACACTGAAGCTTTCTTT. Translated, it gives CASSQDLAASNTEAFF.

This clonotype was detected a few times. J is TRBJ2-7 and V is TRBV12-3 or TRBV12-4; 7 nucleotides align to TRBD1. CDR3 length: 15 amino acids. Trimming removed 7 bases from V and 0 bases from J; junction bases left unmatched: 9. As DNA, the CDR3 is TGTGCCAGCAATAAAGGGACAGCTCTCTCCTACGAGCAGTACTTC. Protein product: CASNKGTALSYEQYF.

V usage is TRBV18 and J usage is TRBJ2-1, with 7 positions matching TRBD1. CDR1 and CDR2 from the germline V gene are KGHSH and LQKENI. The CDR3 is 13 residues long. Losses at the gene ends were 3 bases for V and 13 bases for J; bases not matched to a gene: 9. As DNA, the CDR3 is TGTGCCAGCTCACCCGGACAGGTTGAGACCCAGTTCTTC. It yields the protein CASSPGQVETQFF.

This clonotype was found a few times. The chain is built from TRBV12-3 or TRBV12-4 and TRBJ1-1; D unclear. With 3 bases removed from V and 10 bases from J, the gap between germline ends came to 6 bases. The CDR3 covers 10 residues. For the CDR3, the DNA is TGTGCCAGCAGTTTTAATCGAGCTTTCTTT. Translated: CASSFNRAFF.